This TCR beta chain appears in the sequencing data of a study of siplizumab effects on memory and regulatory T cells. General study results and limits: Sequences below about 10^-5 frequency were poorly captured, limiting mapping of alloreactive clones. Proliferating clones, CD4+ or CD8+, lacked an assignable naive or memory phenotype in roughly 75-96% of cases. Naive T cells appeared more varied than memory cells and looked like key alloresponse contributors. Sequences that were alloreactive and traceable to unstimulated CD4+ memory cells were significantly reduced by siplizumab.

This table comes from immunoSEQ multiplex PCR, and its TCRdb copy is limited to in-frame clones, with some not included. The sample holds 85,000 to 130,000 clones, 91% seen once. Comments on this clone: No antigen is known for it.

V dropped 2 bases and J dropped 5; count of bases not matched to a gene: 10. Germline CDR1 reads MDHEN; CDR2 reads SYDVKM. This CDR3 has 17 residues. The V and J genes are TRBV28 and TRBJ2-3, with 10 bases matching TRBD2. This TCR was sampled from a human donor in good health. Some clones in this sample may be carry-over from other donors' samples. The material sequenced was CD4+ T cells sorted from blood. This CDR3 is CASSLSRSSGRGDTQYF. In DNA form, the CDR3 reads TGTGCCAGCAGTTTAAGTCGGTCTAGCGGGAGAGGAGATACGCAGTATTTT.